This passage covers 17 T cell receptor beta chains from one sample sequenced in a study of blood T cell repertoires in COVID-19. Assay: immunoSEQ multiplex PCR; the TCRdb copy retains only in-frame clones and omits some. The table records some 150,000 clones, approximately 80% of them present only once. The sequenced sample consisted of peripheral blood. The receptors stem from a woman between 55 and 75 years old with COVID-19, enrolled during active disease.

The chain couples TRBV10-3 to TRBJ2-7; the D gene is possibly TRBD2 (5 bases). The length of the CDR3 is 15 residues. V shed 3 bases and J shed 0 bases, with 12 bases lying between them. CDR1 is ENHRY and CDR2 is SYGVKD in the germline V gene. Here the CDR3 DNA reads TGTGCCATCAGTGACGGCGCGGGCCACTCCTACGAGCAGTACTTC. This gives the protein CAISDGAGHSYEQYF.

J is TRBJ1-1 and V is TRBV9; D might be TRBD1 (6 bases). This CDR3 comprises 14 residues. CDR1 and CDR2 (germline): SGDLS, YYNGEE. V lost 5 bases to trimming and J lost 3 bases, with 14 bases between them. CDR3 in amino acids: CASSENTGYTEAFF. The CDR3 DNA reads as TGTGCCAGCAGTGAGAACACAGGGTACACTGAAGCTTTCTTT. The variable domain in full, with the rest retrieved from reference TRBV9 and TRBJ1-1, is DSGVTQTPKHLITATGQRVTLRCSPRSGDLSVYWYQQSLDQGLQFLIQYYNGEERAKGNILERFSAQQFPDLHSELNLSSLELGDSALYFCASSENTGYTEAFFGQGTRLTVV.

This chain joins TRBV25-1 and TRBJ1-3; D is unclear. The CDR3 is 13 amino acids. CDR1 and CDR2 (germline): MGHDK, SYGVNS. Trimming shortened V by 7 bases and J by 0 bases, and 7 bases separated the two germline ends. CDR3 sequence: CASISVSGNTIYF. CDR3 in DNA: TGTGCCAGCATATCCGTCTCTGGAAACACCATATATTTT.

The chain is built from TRBV6-5 and TRBJ1-1; unclear D gene. CDR3 length: 15 amino acids. Germline lookup yields CDR1 MNHEY and CDR2 SVGAGI. V was pared by 0 bases and J by 0 bases, with 8 bases between. The CDR3 region has the DNA TGTGCCAGCAGTTACTCCCCGGGTATGAACACTGAAGCTTTCTTT. It codes for CASSYSPGMNTEAFF.

The chain is built from TRBV28 and TRBJ1-5, with 7 bases fitting TRBD1. The CDR3 runs to 12 residues. Germline CDR1 MDHEN, CDR2 SYDVKM. V shed 10 bases, J shed 6 bases, and the junction held 6 bases outside the gene matches. CDR3 amino acids: CATTGVGQPQHF. In nucleotides, the CDR3 is TGTGCCACCACAGGGGTAGGTCAGCCCCAGCATTTT. Full variable domain (rest looked up from reference TRBV28 and TRBJ1-5): DVKVTQSSRYLVKRTGEKVFLECVQDMDHENMFWYRQDPGLGLRLIYFSYDVKMKEKGDIPEGYSVSREKKERFSLILESASTNQTSMYLCATTGVGQPQHFGDGTRLSIL.

This clone came up many times. The chain couples TRBV5-6 to TRBJ1-1, with D tentatively TRBD1 (6 bases). The CDR3 is 15 residues long. V gave up 1 base and J gave up 2 bases, with 12 bases separating them. Germline values: CDR1 SGHDT, CDR2 YYEEEE. The chain's CDR3 is CASSLNTGTNTEAFF. In DNA form, the CDR3 reads TGTGCCAGCAGCTTGAATACAGGGACCAACACTGAAGCTTTCTTT.

This clone was detected only a few times. V usage is TRBV11-2 and J usage is TRBJ1-3, with TRBD1 matching over 9 bases. After removal of 4 bases from V and 4 bases from J, the junction contained 5 bases not matched to a gene. The CDR3 is 15 residues long. Germline V gene data show CDR1 as SGHAT and CDR2 as FQNNGV. Written as DNA, the CDR3 is TGTGCCAGCAGCTCACAGGGGGCGCGGGGAAACACCATATATTTT. Its protein product is CASSSQGARGNTIYF.

As for this clone: One junction end does not reproduce the germline sequence, and a read error may be involved. This sequence joins TRBV7-7 and TRBJ2-3; no clear D gene. The CDR3 runs 15 residues. Germline CDR1 SSHAT, CDR2 FNYEAQ (reference sequence). The CDR3 nucleotides read TGTGCTAGCAGGTTACAAGAGGCTAGCACAGATACGCAGTATTTT. Residues: CASRLQEASTDTQYF.

The chain uses TRBV19 and TRBJ1-2; D not certain. CDR1 LNHDA and CDR2 SQIVND come from the germline V gene (reference sequence). This CDR3 has 15 amino acids. Between the trimmed V and J ends, which lost 2 bases and 4 bases, there was a span of 14 bases. The CDR3 sequence: CASSINRDPVYGYTF. CDR3 DNA: TGTGCCAGTAGTATAAATCGGGATCCGGTCTATGGCTACACCTTC.

The chain joins TRBV5-8 to TRBJ2-2, with D unresolved. Deletions cut 1 base from V and 1 base from J, with 5 bases between. The CDR3 runs 14 residues. Per the germline V gene, CDR1 is SGHTS and CDR2 is YDEGEE. CDR3 protein: CASSLSWNTGELFF. The DNA of the CDR3 is TGTGCCAGCAGCTTGAGCTGGAACACCGGGGAGCTGTTTTTT.

V is TRBV9 and J is TRBJ1-2; D gene uncertain. The ends were cut back, 0 bases at V and 2 bases at J, with 8 bases in the middle. Germline V CDR1 and CDR2: SGDLS, YYNGEE. The CDR3 has 14 amino acids. The CDR3 region is CASSVGPHNYGYTF. DNA of the CDR3: TGTGCCAGCAGCGTAGGGCCACACAACTATGGCTACACCTTC.

CDR3: CASSLVDPGVGSPLHF. The CDR3 DNA sequence: TGTGCCAGCAGCTTGGTCGATCCAGGGGTAGGGTCACCCCTCCACTTT. The chain uses TRBV5-5 and TRBJ1-6; D possibly corresponds to TRBD1 (6 bases). Trimming left V 0 bases short and J 10 bases short, with 17 bases between. Germline V gene sequence: CDR1 SGHKS, CDR2 YYEKEE (reference sequence). This CDR3 is 16 amino acids long.

This chain uses TRBV27 with TRBJ1-6; 8 bases fit TRBD1. In germline, CDR1 is MNHEY, CDR2 SMNVEV (reference sequence). The CDR3 runs 18 residues. Unmatched junction bases numbered 17, after V lost 7 bases and J lost 6 bases. The DNA for the CDR3 is TGTGCCAGCACCTCCTCTCCCCCCGGACAGGGACGTAATTCACCCCTCCACTTT. Translation gives CASTSSPPGQGRNSPLHF.

The rearrangement links TRBV2 to TRBJ2-3, with TRBD2 matching over 10 bases. The J segment lost 1 base and the V segment lost 6 bases, leaving 7 bases of the junction unmatched. The CDR3 has 16 amino acids. Per the germline V gene, CDR1 is SNHLY and CDR2 is FYNNEI. The chain's CDR3 is CASSSLLAGGTDTQYF. The CDR3 DNA follows: TGTGCCAGCAGCTCACTGCTAGCGGGGGGCACAGATACGCAGTATTTT.

The chain uses TRBV19 and TRBJ1-5; D is possibly TRBD1 (5 bases). Germline lookup yields CDR1 LNHDA and CDR2 SQIVND (reference sequence). CDR3 size: 16 residues. The germline V and J ends were trimmed by 6 bases and 6 bases, with 21 bases remaining between them. CDR3 coding DNA: TGTGCCAGTAGAACAGGCACACAGGCGTTGAGTCAGCCCCAGCATTTT. It specifies CASRTGTQALSQPQHF.

This sequence joins TRBV6-5 and TRBJ1-5, with 9 bases identical to TRBD1. Looked up from germline, CDR1 is MNHEY and CDR2 is SVGAGI. Trimming at V came to 8 bases and at J to 8 bases, leaving 10 bases not matched to a gene. The CDR3 sequence is 14 residues long. As DNA, the CDR3 is TGTGCCAGCTTATGGACAGGGGTCGGTGAGCCCCAGCATTTT. This encodes CASLWTGVGEPQHF.

CDR3 bases: TGTGCCAGCAGCCAAGAGCGGACAGGGGTTAGCAATCAGCCCCAGCATTTT. This gives the protein CASSQERTGVSNQPQHF. This rearrangement joins TRBV3-1 (or the pseudogene TRBV3-2) to TRBJ1-5, with 9 bases that match TRBD1. Trimming removed 0 bases from V and 0 bases from J; junction bases left unmatched: 3. This CDR3 is 17 amino acids long. CDR1 is LGHDT and CDR2 is YNNKEL in the germline V gene (reference sequence).